This is a list of T cell receptor beta chains from one sample in a study of response to subunit inactivated influenza vaccine. Via MiXCR, TCRdb re-called the RT-PCR reads, giving one row per CDR3 protein. The table lists a few hundred thousand distinct CDR3 sequences, 21% of them singletons. The sample consisted of PBMCs from blood, taken about 20 months after vaccination. The receptors were sampled from a man in his fifties or sixties who received an inactivated influenza vaccine. CDR3s include the opening cysteine and the closing phenylalanine or tryptophan. The order of the fields is CDR3 protein, CDR3 DNA, clone size, V gene, J gene, D gene. The D gene is left open where the match is weak. A clone size is listed for some rows: how often the clone was seen (once, few, many), or a class if it is expanded.

CDR3 protein: CASSVRTDTMTFF
CDR3 DNA: TGTGCCAGCAGTGTCCGGACGGATACGATGACTTTCTTT
clone size: few
V gene: TRBV6-1
J gene: TRBJ1-1
D gene: .

CDR3 protein: CASSFLTGSIQYF
CDR3 DNA: TGTGCCAGCAGTTTTCTGACAGGGTCCATTCAGTACTTC
clone size: .
V gene: TRBV12-3/TRBV12-4
J gene: TRBJ2-4
D gene: TRBD1

CDR3 protein: CASRFGQNSGNTIYF
CDR3 DNA: TGTGCCAGCAGATTTGGACAGAACTCTGGAAACACCATATATTTT
clone size: few
V gene: TRBV12-3/TRBV12-4
J gene: TRBJ1-3
D gene: .

CDR3 protein: CATRQGKTYEQYF
CDR3 DNA: TGTGCCACCCGACAGGGGAAAACCTACGAGCAGTACTTC
clone size: .
V gene: TRBV15
J gene: TRBJ2-7
D gene: TRBD1

CDR3 protein: CASRITGGGNQPQHF
CDR3 DNA: TGTGCCAGCAGGATTACAGGGGGTGGTAATCAGCCCCAGCATTTT
clone size: many
V gene: TRBV6-1
J gene: TRBJ1-5
D gene: TRBD1

CDR3 protein: CASSGRQAMNTEAFF
CDR3 DNA: TGTGCCAGCAGCGGTCGACAGGCCATGAACACTGAAGCTTTCTTT
clone size: .
V gene: TRBV7-2
J gene: TRBJ1-1
D gene: .

CDR3 protein: CSVHEGNTEAFF
CDR3 DNA: TGCAGCGTCCACGAGGGGAACACTGAAGCTTTCTTT
clone size: .
V gene: TRBV29-1
J gene: TRBJ1-1
D gene: .

CDR3 protein: CASSLPVQKDTQYF
CDR3 DNA: TGTGCCAGCTCACTCCCGGTACAGAAGGATACGCAGTATTTT
clone size: .
V gene: TRBV18
J gene: TRBJ2-3
D gene: .

CDR3 protein: CAISDSDYGYTF
CDR3 DNA: TGTGCCATCAGCGACAGCGACTATGGCTACACCTTC
clone size: .
V gene: TRBV10-3
J gene: TRBJ1-2
D gene: .

CDR3 protein: CASSQRDRENYGYTF
CDR3 DNA: TGCGCCAGCAGCCAACGGGACAGGGAAAACTATGGCTACACCTTC
clone size: .
V gene: TRBV4-3
J gene: TRBJ1-2
D gene: TRBD1

CDR3 protein: CASGWDSGSSGNTIYF
CDR3 DNA: TGTGCCAGCGGATGGGACAGCGGTAGCTCTGGAAACACCATATATTTT
clone size: few
V gene: TRBV28
J gene: TRBJ1-3
D gene: TRBD1

CDR3 protein: CASSQEGSPGLTNTEAFF
CDR3 DNA: TGCGCCAGCAGCCAAGAGGGGAGCCCGGGACTTACGAACACTGAAGCTTTCTTT
clone size: many
V gene: TRBV4-1
J gene: TRBJ1-1
D gene: .

CDR3 protein: CATKGLNTEAFF
CDR3 DNA: TGTGCAACCAAGGGGCTGAACACTGAAGCTTTCTTT
clone size: many
V gene: TRBV24-1
J gene: TRBJ1-1
D gene: .

CDR3 protein: CASSQGWDREYGYTF
CDR3 DNA: TGCGCCAGCAGCCAAGGGTGGGACAGGGAATATGGCTACACCTTC
clone size: .
V gene: TRBV4-3
J gene: TRBJ1-2
D gene: TRBD1

CDR3 protein: CASSSGTKSSTDTQYF
CDR3 DNA: TGCGCCAGCAGCTCTGGGACTAAATCTAGCACAGATACGCAGTATTTT
clone size: .
V gene: TRBV5-1
J gene: TRBJ2-3
D gene: TRBD2

CDR3 protein: CSAHEPRGLFGETQYF
CDR3 DNA: TGCAGTGCCCATGAACCCAGGGGGCTGTTTGGAGAGACCCAGTACTTC
clone size: .
V gene: TRBV20-1
J gene: TRBJ2-5
D gene: TRBD1

CDR3 protein: CASSSIGVGAATGYGYTF
CDR3 DNA: TGTGCCAGCAGTTCAATAGGGGTAGGGGCCGCTACGGGCTATGGCTACACCTTC
clone size: few
V gene: TRBV6-5
J gene: TRBJ1-2
D gene: .

CDR3 protein: CASSSRLWGSSTDTQYF
CDR3 DNA: TGTGCCAGCAGCTCGAGATTGTGGGGCTCTAGCACAGATACGCAGTATTTT
clone size: .
V gene: TRBV12-3/TRBV12-4
J gene: TRBJ2-3
D gene: .

CDR3 protein: CASSAMGNSPLHF
CDR3 DNA: TGTGCCAGCAGCGCCATGGGTAATTCACCCCTCCACTTT
clone size: .
V gene: TRBV6-1
J gene: TRBJ1-6
D gene: .

CDR3 protein: CASSRNRGHNSPLHF
CDR3 DNA: TGTGCCAGCAGTAGGAACAGGGGGCACAATTCACCCCTCCACTTT
clone size: many
V gene: TRBV28
J gene: TRBJ1-6
D gene: TRBD1

CDR3 protein: CASRYTGSGEKLFF
CDR3 DNA: TGTGCCAGCAGATATACAGGGTCGGGTGAAAAACTGTTTTTT
clone size: few
V gene: TRBV6-5
J gene: TRBJ1-4
D gene: .

CDR3 protein: CASSLAFTSVGEQFF
CDR3 DNA: TGTGCCAGCAGCCTCGCCTTTACATCCGTGGGGGAGCAGTTCTTC
clone size: .
V gene: TRBV3-1
J gene: TRBJ2-1
D gene: .

CDR3 protein: CASSLPGTYGYTF
CDR3 DNA: TGTGCCAGCAGTTTACCAGGGACCTATGGCTACACCTTC
clone size: few
V gene: TRBV12-3/TRBV12-4
J gene: TRBJ1-2
D gene: .

CDR3 protein: CSARSEKLFF
CDR3 DNA: TGCAGTGCTAGAAGTGAAAAACTGTTTTTT
clone size: .
V gene: TRBV20-1
J gene: TRBJ1-4
D gene: .

CDR3 protein: CASSQDDNQPQHF
CDR3 DNA: TGTGCCAGCAGCCAAGATGATAATCAGCCCCAGCATTTT
clone size: few
V gene: TRBV3-1
J gene: TRBJ1-5
D gene: .

CDR3 protein: CASSERRLLAEQYF
CDR3 DNA: TGTGCCAGCAGTGAAAGACGGCTCCTAGCCGAGCAGTACTTC
clone size: .
V gene: TRBV6-1
J gene: TRBJ2-7
D gene: .